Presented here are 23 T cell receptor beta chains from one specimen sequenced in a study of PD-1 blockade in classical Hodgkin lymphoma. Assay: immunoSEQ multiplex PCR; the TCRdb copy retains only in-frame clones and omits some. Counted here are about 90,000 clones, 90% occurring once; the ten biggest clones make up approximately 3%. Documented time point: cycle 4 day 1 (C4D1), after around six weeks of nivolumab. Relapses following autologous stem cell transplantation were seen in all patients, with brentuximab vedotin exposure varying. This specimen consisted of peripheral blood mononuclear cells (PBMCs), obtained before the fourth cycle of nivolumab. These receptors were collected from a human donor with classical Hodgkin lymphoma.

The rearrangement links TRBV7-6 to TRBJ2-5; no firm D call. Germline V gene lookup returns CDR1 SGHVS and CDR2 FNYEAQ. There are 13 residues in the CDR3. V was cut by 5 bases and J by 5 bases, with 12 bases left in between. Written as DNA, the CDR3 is TGTGCCAGCAGCCCGAGTGTTGGTGAGACCCAGTACTTC. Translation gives CASSPSVGETQYF.

The CDR3 region has the DNA TGTGCCAGCAGCTCTCGGGCAGGGACCTACGAGCAGTACTTC. This translates into CASSSRAGTYEQYF. J is TRBJ2-7 and V is TRBV13, with D maybe TRBD1 (5 bases). Trimming shortened V by 4 bases and J by 2 bases, and 12 bases separated the two germline ends. Germline values: CDR1 PRHDT, CDR2 FYEKMQ (reference sequence). This CDR3 region has 14 residues.

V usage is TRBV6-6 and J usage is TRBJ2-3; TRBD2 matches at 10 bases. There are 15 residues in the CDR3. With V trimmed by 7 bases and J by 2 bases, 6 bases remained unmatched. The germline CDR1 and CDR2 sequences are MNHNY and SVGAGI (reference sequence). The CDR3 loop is CASTNSGGPTDTQYF. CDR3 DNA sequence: TGTGCCAGCACCAATAGCGGGGGGCCCACAGATACGCAGTATTTT.

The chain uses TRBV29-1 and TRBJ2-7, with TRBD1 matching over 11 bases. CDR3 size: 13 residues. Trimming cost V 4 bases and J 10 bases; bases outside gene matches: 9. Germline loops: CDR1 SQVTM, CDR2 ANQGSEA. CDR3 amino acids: CSVGPGQGAHQYF. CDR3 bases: TGCAGCGTTGGACCAGGACAGGGGGCGCATCAGTACTTC.

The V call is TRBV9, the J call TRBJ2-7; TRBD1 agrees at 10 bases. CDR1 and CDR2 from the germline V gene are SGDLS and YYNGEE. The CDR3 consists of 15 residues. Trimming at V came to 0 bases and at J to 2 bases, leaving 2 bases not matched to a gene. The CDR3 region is CASSVGGTGAYEQYF. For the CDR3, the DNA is TGTGCCAGCAGCGTAGGGGGGACAGGGGCCTACGAGCAGTACTTC.

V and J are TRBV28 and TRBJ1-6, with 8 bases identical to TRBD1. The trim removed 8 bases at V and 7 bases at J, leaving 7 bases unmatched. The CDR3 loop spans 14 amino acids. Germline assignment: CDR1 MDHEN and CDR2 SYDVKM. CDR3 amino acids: CASGRTGWNSPLHF. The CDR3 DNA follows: TGTGCCAGCGGGCGGACAGGGTGGAATTCACCCCTCCACTTT.

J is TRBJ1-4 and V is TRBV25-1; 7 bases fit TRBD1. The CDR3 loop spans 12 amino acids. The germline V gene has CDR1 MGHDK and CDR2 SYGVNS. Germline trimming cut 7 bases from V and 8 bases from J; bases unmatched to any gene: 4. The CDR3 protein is CASMTGREKLFF. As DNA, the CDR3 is TGTGCCAGCATGACAGGGCGCGAAAAACTGTTTTTT.

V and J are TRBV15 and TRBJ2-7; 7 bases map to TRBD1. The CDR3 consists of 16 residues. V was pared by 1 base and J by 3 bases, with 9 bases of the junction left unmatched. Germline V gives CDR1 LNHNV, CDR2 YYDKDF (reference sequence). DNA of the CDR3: TGTGCCACCAGCAGAGGAGTCAGGACAGGCCGCTACGAGCAGTACTTC. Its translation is CATSRGVRTGRYEQYF. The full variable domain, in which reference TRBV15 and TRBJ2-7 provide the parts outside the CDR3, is DAMVIQNPRYQVTQFGKPVTLSCSQTLNHNVMYWYQQKSSQAPKLLFHYYDKDFNNEADTPDNFQSRRPNTSFCFLDIRSPGLGDTAMYLCATSRGVRTGRYEQYFGPGTRLTVT.

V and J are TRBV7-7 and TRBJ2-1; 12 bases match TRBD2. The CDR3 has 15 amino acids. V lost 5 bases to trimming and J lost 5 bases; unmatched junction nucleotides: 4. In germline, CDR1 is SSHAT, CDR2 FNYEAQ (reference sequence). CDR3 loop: CASSPSGGAHNEQFF. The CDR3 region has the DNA TGTGCCAGCAGCCCTAGCGGGGGGGCCCACAATGAGCAGTTCTTC.

The CDR3, as DNA: TGTGCCAGTAGCTGGACAGGGGGTTCCTACGAGCAGTACTTC. Its protein is CASSWTGGSYEQYF. V usage is TRBV19 and J usage is TRBJ2-7; 10 positions match TRBD1. CDR1 and CDR2 (germline): LNHDA, SQIVND (reference sequence). V gave up 6 bases and J gave up 1 base; unmatched junction bases: 3. CDR3 length: 14 amino acids.

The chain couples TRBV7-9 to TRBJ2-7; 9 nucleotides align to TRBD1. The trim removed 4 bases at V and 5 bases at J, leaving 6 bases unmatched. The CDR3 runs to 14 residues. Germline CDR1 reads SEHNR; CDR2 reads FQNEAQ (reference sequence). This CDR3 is CASSSGTGLNEQYF. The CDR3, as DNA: TGTGCCAGCAGCTCAGGGACAGGGTTGAACGAGCAGTACTTC.

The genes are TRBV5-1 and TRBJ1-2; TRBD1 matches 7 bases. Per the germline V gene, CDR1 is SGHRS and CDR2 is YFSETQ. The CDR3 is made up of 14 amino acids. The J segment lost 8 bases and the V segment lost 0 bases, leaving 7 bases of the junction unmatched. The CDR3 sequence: CASSLDRGQIGYTF. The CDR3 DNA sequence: TGCGCCAGCAGCTTGGATAGGGGGCAAATCGGCTACACCTTC.

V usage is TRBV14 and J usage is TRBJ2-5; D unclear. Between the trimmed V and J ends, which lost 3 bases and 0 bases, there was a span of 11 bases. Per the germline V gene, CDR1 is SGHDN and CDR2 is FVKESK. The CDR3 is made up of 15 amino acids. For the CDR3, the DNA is TGTGCCAGCAGCCAGGCTAATTGGTACCAAGAGACCCAGTACTTC. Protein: CASSQANWYQETQYF. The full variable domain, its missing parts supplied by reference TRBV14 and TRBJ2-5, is EAGVTQFPSHSVIEKGQTVTLRCDPISGHDNLYWYRRVMGKEIKFLLHFVKESKQDESGMPNNRFLAERTGGTYSTLKVQPAELEDSGVYFCASSQANWYQETQYFGPGTRLLVL.

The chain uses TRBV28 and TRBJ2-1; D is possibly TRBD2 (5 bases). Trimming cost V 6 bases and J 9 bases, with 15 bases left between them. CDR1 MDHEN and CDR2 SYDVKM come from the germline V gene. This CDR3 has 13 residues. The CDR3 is CASRPYPRGEQFF. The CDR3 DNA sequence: TGTGCCAGCAGACCCTACCCCCGGGGTGAGCAGTTCTTC.

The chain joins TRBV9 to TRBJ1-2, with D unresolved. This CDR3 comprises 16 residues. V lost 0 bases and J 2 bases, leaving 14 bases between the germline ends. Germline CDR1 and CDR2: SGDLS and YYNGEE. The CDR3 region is CASSVVSPDPNYGYTF. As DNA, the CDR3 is TGTGCCAGCAGCGTAGTCTCCCCGGACCCGAACTATGGCTACACCTTC.

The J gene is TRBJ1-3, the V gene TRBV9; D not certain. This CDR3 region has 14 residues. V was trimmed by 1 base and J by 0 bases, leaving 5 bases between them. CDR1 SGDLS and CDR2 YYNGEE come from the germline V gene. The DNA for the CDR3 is TGTGCCAGCAGCGTAAGTGACTCTGGAAACACCATATATTTT. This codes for CASSVSDSGNTIYF.

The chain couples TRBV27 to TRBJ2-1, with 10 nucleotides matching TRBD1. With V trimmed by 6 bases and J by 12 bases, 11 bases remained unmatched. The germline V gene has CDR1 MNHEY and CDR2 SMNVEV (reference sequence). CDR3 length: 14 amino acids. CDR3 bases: TGTGCCAGCAGGAAGACAGGGGGCGCGCGTGGGCAGTTCTTC. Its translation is CASRKTGGARGQFF.

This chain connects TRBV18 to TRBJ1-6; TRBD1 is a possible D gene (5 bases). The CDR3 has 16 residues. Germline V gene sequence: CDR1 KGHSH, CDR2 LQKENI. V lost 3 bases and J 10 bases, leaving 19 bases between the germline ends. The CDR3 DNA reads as TGTGCCAGCTCACCTTTAGGGACGCCCATAGTCTCACCCCTCCACTTT. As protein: CASSPLGTPIVSPLHF.

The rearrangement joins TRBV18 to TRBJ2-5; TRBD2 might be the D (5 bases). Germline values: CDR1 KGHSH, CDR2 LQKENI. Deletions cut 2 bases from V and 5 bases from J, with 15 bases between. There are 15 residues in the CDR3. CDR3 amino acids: CASSPGLGGAETQYF. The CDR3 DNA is TGTGCCAGCTCACCAGGGCTAGGAGGTGCGGAGACCCAGTACTTC.

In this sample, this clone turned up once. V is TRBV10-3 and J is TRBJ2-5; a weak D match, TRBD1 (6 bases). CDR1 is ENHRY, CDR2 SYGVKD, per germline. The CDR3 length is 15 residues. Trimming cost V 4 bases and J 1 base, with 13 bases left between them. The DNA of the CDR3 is TGTGCCATCAGTGGATCCAGGGGTATCCAAGAGACCCAGTACTTC. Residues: CAISGSRGIQETQYF.

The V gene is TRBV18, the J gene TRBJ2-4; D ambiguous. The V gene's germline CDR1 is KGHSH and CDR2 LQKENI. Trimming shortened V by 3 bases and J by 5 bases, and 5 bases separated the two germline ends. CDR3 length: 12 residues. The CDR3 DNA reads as TGTGCCAGCTCACCGGCCCAAAACATTCAGTACTTC. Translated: CASSPAQNIQYF. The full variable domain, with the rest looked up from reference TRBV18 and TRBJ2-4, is NAGVMQNPRHLVRRRGQEARLRCSPMKGHSHVYWYRQLPEEGLKFMVYLQKENIIDESGMPKERFSAEFPKEGPSILRIQQVVRGDSAAYFCASSPAQNIQYFGAGTRLSVL.

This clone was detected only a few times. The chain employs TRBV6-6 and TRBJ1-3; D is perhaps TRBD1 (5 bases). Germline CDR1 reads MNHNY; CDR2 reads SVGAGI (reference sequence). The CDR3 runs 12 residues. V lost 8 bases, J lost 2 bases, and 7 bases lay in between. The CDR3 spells CASRGTGNTIYF. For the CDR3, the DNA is TGTGCCAGCCGGGGCACTGGAAACACCATATATTTT.

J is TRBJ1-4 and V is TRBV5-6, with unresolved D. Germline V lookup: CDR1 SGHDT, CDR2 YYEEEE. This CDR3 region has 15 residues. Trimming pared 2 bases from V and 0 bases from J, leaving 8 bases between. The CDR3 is CASSFLDTTNEKLFF. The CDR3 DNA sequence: TGTGCCAGCAGCTTCCTGGATACAACTAATGAAAAACTGTTTTTT.